The clone carrying this TCR beta chain appeared a single time. The authors' processing: Amplified reference gene primers provided the basis for estimating nucleated cell counts. The repertoire was sequenced with immunoSEQ multiplex PCR; TCRdb's copy has only in-frame clones and lacks some. V and J calls and clone size are given by that table; D and trimming were obtained from the DNA. This table has about 40,000 clones, 70% to 90% appearing once. V trimming: 4 bases; J trimming: 2 bases; junction bases outside the gene matches: 6. This CDR3 is built from 15 residues. Germline V lookup: CDR1 SGHDT, CDR2 YYEEEE. These data belong to a study of blood T cell repertoires in COVID-19. About the research overall: From T cells, B-cell-depleted T cells, or PBMCs came the material, which was cDNA or gDNA.

The TCR comes from a man aged 50-59 years in a cohort sampled during active COVID-19. Sequenced: peripheral blood. V and J are TRBV5-6 and TRBJ2-1; 7 bases fit TRBD2. The CDR3 protein is CASSPGRYAYNEQFF. CDR3 nucleotide sequence: TGTGCCAGCAGCCCCGGGAGGTACGCCTACAATGAGCAGTTCTTC. Supplemented by reference TRBV5-6 and TRBJ2-1, the full variable domain reads DAGVTQSPTHLIKTRGQQVTLRCSPKSGHDTVSWYQQALGQGPQFIFQYYEEEERQRGNFPDRFSGHQFPNYSSELNVNALLLGDSALYLCASSPGRYAYNEQFFGPGTRLTVL.